The 32 T cell receptor beta chains presented below share a single source sample, sequenced in a study of blood T cell repertoires in COVID-19. Assay used: immunoSEQ multiplex PCR; TCRdb lists only in-frame clones, some missing. The sample includes a few hundred thousand clones, 88% of them seen just once. The sample consisted of PBMCs or T cells enriched from blood (not recorded which). The receptors were gathered from a woman aged 18-30 years who had recovered from COVID-19.

The chain combines TRBV11-2 with TRBJ2-7; 16 positions match TRBD2. CDR3 length: 18 residues. Germline lookup yields CDR1 SGHAT and CDR2 FQNNGV. Trimming cost V 5 bases and J 0 bases; bases outside gene matches: 7. For the CDR3, the DNA is TGTGCCAGCAGCCCCCCGGGACTAGCGGGGGGGAGCTCCTACGAGCAGTACTTC. This codes for CASSPPGLAGGSSYEQYF. Full variable domain (outside the CDR3, taken from reference TRBV11-2 and TRBJ2-7): EAGVAQSPRYKIIEKRQSVAFWCNPISGHATLYWYQQILGQGPKLLIQFQNNGVVDDSQLPKDRFSAERLKGVDSTLKIQPAKLEDSAVYLCASSPPGLAGGSSYEQYFGPGTRLTVT.

The chain links TRBV9 to TRBJ1-1; D uncertain. The CDR3 runs to 17 residues. Germline CDR1 SGDLS, CDR2 YYNGEE. The germline V and J ends were trimmed by 5 bases and 1 base, with 21 bases remaining between them. The CDR3: CASSPDKAGRPNTEAFF. Written as DNA, the CDR3 is TGTGCCAGCAGTCCTGACAAGGCGGGCAGGCCGAACACTGAAGCTTTCTTT.

J is TRBJ2-7 and V is TRBV11-2; D is perhaps TRBD2 (6 bases). From germline, CDR1 is SGHAT and CDR2 FQNNGV. CDR3 size: 14 residues. Trimming shortened V by 8 bases and J by 2 bases, and 16 bases separated the two germline ends. The CDR3 loop is CASGLTGEAYEQYF. In DNA, the CDR3 is TGTGCCAGCGGCCTGACCGGGGAGGCCTACGAGCAGTACTTC.

The V and J genes are TRBV9 and TRBJ2-2, with TRBD1 identical over 10 bases. The V and J ends lost 5 bases and 7 bases, in that order; junction bases with no gene match: 8. Per the germline V gene, CDR1 is SGDLS and CDR2 is YYNGEE. CDR3 length: 15 residues. DNA of the CDR3: TGTGCCAGCAGTATTCGGGACAGGGGTAACGGGGAGCTGTTTTTT. Residues: CASSIRDRGNGELFF.

The chain is built from TRBV19 and TRBJ1-5; tentative D call: TRBD1 (5 bases). CDR3 length equals 11 residues. The germline V and J ends were trimmed by 5 bases and 13 bases, with 12 bases remaining between them. Germline V lookup: CDR1 LNHDA, CDR2 SQIVND (reference sequence). The CDR3 loop is CASSGAQGQHF. As DNA, the CDR3 is TGTGCCAGTAGTGGGGCTCAGGGACAGCATTTT. Full variable domain (rest looked up from reference TRBV19 and TRBJ1-5): DGGITQSPKYLFRKEGQNVTLSCEQNLNHDAMYWYRQDPGQGLRLIYYSQIVNDFQKGDIAEGYSVSREKKESFPLTVTSAQKNPTAFYLCASSGAQGQHFGDGTRLSIL.

The rearrangement joins TRBV30 to TRBJ1-1; D possibly corresponds to TRBD1 (6 bases). Germline-derived CDR1 and CDR2 are GTSNPN and SVGIG (reference sequence). CDR3 length: 13 residues. CDR3 coding DNA: TGTGCTGTACGATTTCAGGGGTTCGCTGAAGCTTTCTTT. It encodes CAVRFQGFAEAFF. Filled out from reference TRBV30 and TRBJ1-1, the complete variable domain reads SQTIHQWPATLVQPVGSPLSLECTVEGTSNPNLYWYRQAAGRGLQLLFYSVGIGQISSEVPQNLSASRPQDRQFILSSKKLLLSDSGFYLCAVRFQGFAEAFFGQGTRLTVV.

This clone has a handful of counts. The rearrangement links TRBV7-9 to TRBJ2-1, with D possibly TRBD2 on 5 matching bases. The CDR3 covers 14 residues. Germline V gene sequence: CDR1 SEHNR, CDR2 FQNEAQ (reference sequence). V was shortened by 2 bases and J by 5 bases, with 10 bases between the two germline ends. CDR3 in amino acids: CASSLSVGNNEQFF. The CDR3, as DNA: TGTGCCAGCAGCTTATCGGTCGGGAACAATGAGCAGTTCTTC.

The chain recombines TRBV6-6 with TRBJ1-5; D remains ambiguous. CDR1 is MNHNY and CDR2 is SVGAGI in the germline V gene (reference sequence). The CDR3 runs 11 residues. V was trimmed by 2 bases and J by 10 bases, leaving 6 bases between them. The DNA of the CDR3 is TGTGCCAGCAGTTACCCAGGCCCCCAGCATTTT. This encodes CASSYPGPQHF.

In this sample, this clone turned up a few times. The chain links TRBV30 to TRBJ2-2; TRBD1 matches 7 bases. This CDR3 spans 14 amino acids. J gave up 9 bases and V 7 bases, and 14 bases lay outside the gene matches. Looked up from germline, CDR1 is GTSNPN and CDR2 is SVGIG (reference sequence). The CDR3 sequence: CALLRDSGQWELFF. The CDR3 DNA reads TGTGCCTTACTCCGGGACAGTGGGCAGTGGGAGCTGTTTTTT.

CDR3: CASSDRQSNQPQHF. Here the CDR3 DNA reads TGTGCCAGCAGTGATAGACAGAGCAATCAGCCCCAGCATTTT. The chain is built from TRBV28 and TRBJ1-5, with a tentative D call TRBD1 (5 bases). There are 14 residues in the CDR3. V dropped 5 bases and J dropped 1 base, with 9 bases sitting between them. The germline gives CDR1 MDHEN, CDR2 SYDVKM. Filled out from reference TRBV28 and TRBJ1-5, the complete variable domain reads DVKVTQSSRYLVKRTGEKVFLECVQDMDHENMFWYRQDPGLGLRLIYFSYDVKMKEKGDIPEGYSVSREKKERFSLILESASTNQTSMYLCASSDRQSNQPQHFGDGTRLSIL.

This clone was observed a single time. In the same sample, other DNA sequences code for this CDR3. This rearrangement joins TRBV5-1 to TRBJ1-4; 8 nucleotides line up with TRBD1. Trimming removed 4 bases from V and 7 bases from J; junction bases left unmatched: 3. The CDR3 spans 13 residues. Germline CDR1 SGHRS, CDR2 YFSETQ. In nucleotides, the CDR3 is TGCGCCAGCAGCCCCGGACAGGGTGAAAAACTGTTTTTT. Amino acids: CASSPGQGEKLFF.

This chain links TRBV6-2 or TRBV6-3 with TRBJ1-2, with D uncertain. The ends were cut back, 6 bases at V and 2 bases at J, with 13 bases in the middle. CDR3 length: 14 residues. Per the germline V gene, CDR1 is MNHEY and CDR2 is SVGEGT. CDR3 protein: CASSSDGENYGYTF. The CDR3 coding sequence is TGTGCCAGCAGCTCGGACGGGGAAAACTATGGCTACACCTTC.

The chain uses TRBV20-1 and TRBJ1-1; D may be TRBD1 (6 bases). Germline V gene data show CDR1 as DFQATT and CDR2 as SNEGSKA (reference sequence). V was cut by 8 bases and J by 7 bases, with 14 bases left in between. CDR3 size: 11 residues. CDR3 in amino acids: CSTLQGNEAFF. Written as DNA, the CDR3 is TGCAGTACCCTACAGGGTAATGAAGCTTTCTTT.

The rearrangement links TRBV28 to TRBJ2-5; possible D gene TRBD1, 6 bases. The CDR3 sequence is 15 residues long. Looked up from germline, CDR1 is MDHEN and CDR2 is SYDVKM. The ends were cut back, 6 bases at V and 1 base at J, with 15 bases in the middle. The CDR3 spells CASSTGTGSQETQYF. The CDR3 DNA sequence: TGTGCCAGCAGCACAGGGACCGGATCCCAAGAGACCCAGTACTTC.

The chain recombines TRBV15 with TRBJ2-7, with a weak D call TRBD1 (6 bases). CDR1 is LNHNV, CDR2 YYDKDF, per germline (reference sequence). The CDR3 runs to 15 residues. V was shortened by 1 base and J by 3 bases, with 13 bases between the two germline ends. CDR3 DNA: TGTGCCACCAGCAGAGGTCGGGACATTTTCTACGAGCAGTACTTC. Its protein product is CATSRGRDIFYEQYF.

The chain uses TRBV6-1 and TRBJ2-7; a weak D match, TRBD2 (5 bases). The CDR3 extends over 14 amino acids. With 1 base removed from V and 3 bases from J, the gap between germline ends came to 10 bases. The germline V gene encodes CDR1 MNHNS and CDR2 SASEGT. The CDR3 reads CASSEEAASYEQYF. The CDR3 nucleotides are TGTGCCAGCAGTGAAGAAGCGGCAAGCTACGAGCAGTACTTC.

V and J are TRBV6-5 and TRBJ2-3; D is ambiguous. The CDR3 sequence is 13 residues long. The ends were cut back, 6 bases at V and 2 bases at J, with 9 bases in the middle. Germline V gene lookup returns CDR1 MNHEY and CDR2 SVGAGI. CDR3 coding DNA: TGTGCCAGCAGCCCAGGATTCACAGATACGCAGTATTTT. Protein: CASSPGFTDTQYF.

The V call is TRBV10-3, the J call TRBJ2-7; 14 bases are a match to TRBD2. V was pared by 2 bases and J by 3 bases, with 0 bases of the junction left unmatched. The CDR3 runs to 15 residues. Germline values: CDR1 ENHRY, CDR2 SYGVKD. As DNA, the CDR3 is TGTGCCATCAGTGAGGGGACTAGCGGGAGCTACGAGCAGTACTTC. Translation: CAISEGTSGSYEQYF.

This chain links TRBV5-6 with TRBJ1-2; D uncertain. Germline CDR1 and CDR2: SGHDT and YYEEEE. V lost 6 bases and J 2 bases, leaving 20 bases between the germline ends. The CDR3 has 16 amino acids. CDR3 sequence reads: CASTLQLTRVNYGYTF. The CDR3 bases are TGTGCCAGCACCCTGCAATTAACGAGAGTGAACTATGGCTACACCTTC.

V and J are TRBV9 and TRBJ1-3; D is possibly TRBD1 (5 bases). CDR1 SGDLS and CDR2 YYNGEE come from the germline V gene. The CDR3 has 16 amino acids. Trimming took 3 bases from V and 0 from J, leaving 13 bases between them. The CDR3 spells CASSEGTRSSGNTIYF. The DNA for the CDR3 is TGTGCCAGCAGCGAAGGGACTCGCAGCTCTGGAAACACCATATATTTT.

The chain uses TRBV7-9 and TRBJ2-5; 10 bases match TRBD2. The germline V gene encodes CDR1 SEHNR and CDR2 FQNEAQ (reference sequence). The CDR3 has 15 residues. J was trimmed by 1 base and V by 4 bases; bases with no gene match: 3. Written as DNA, the CDR3 is TGTGCCAGCAGCTACCGACTAGCGGGCCAAGAGACCCAGTACTTC. Its translation is CASSYRLAGQETQYF.

The V gene is TRBV5-1, the J gene TRBJ1-6; 8 bases line up with TRBD1. V shed 1 base, J shed 1 base, and the junction held 1 base outside the gene matches. This CDR3 has 16 residues. Germline V gene data show CDR1 as SGHRS and CDR2 as YFSETQ. CDR3 nucleotide sequence: TGCGCCAGCAGCTTGACAGGGGGATCCTATAATTCACCCCTCCACTTT. Translating it yields CASSLTGGSYNSPLHF.

CDR3 region: CATRDRGLDNEKLFF. CDR3 in DNA: TGTGCCACCCGGGACAGGGGGCTTGATAATGAAAAACTGTTTTTT. V gene TRBV19 combines with J gene TRBJ1-4, with TRBD1 identical over 12 bases. This CDR3 is built from 15 residues. Per the germline V gene, CDR1 is LNHDA and CDR2 is SQIVND (reference sequence). V gave up 10 bases and J gave up 4 bases; unmatched junction bases: 7.

V gene TRBV4-2 combines with J gene TRBJ1-1, with TRBD1 identical over 8 bases. The CDR3 length is 18 residues. Germline CDR1 and CDR2: LGHNA and YNFKEQ. Losses at the gene ends were 1 base for V and 1 base for J; bases not matched to a gene: 11. CDR3 DNA: TGTGCCAGCAGCCAAGGGACAGGGATTTTTTACGCGAACACTGAAGCTTTCTTT. Translating gives CASSQGTGIFYANTEAFF.

This rearrangement joins TRBV28 to TRBJ1-4; possibly TRBD1 for D (5 bases). V was shortened by 4 bases and J by 0 bases, with 15 bases between the two germline ends. Germline loops: CDR1 MDHEN, CDR2 SYDVKM. The CDR3 length is 17 residues. The CDR3: CASSSNFKGTTNEKLFF. The CDR3 DNA follows: TGTGCCAGCAGTTCCAACTTCAAGGGGACAACTAATGAAAAACTGTTTTTT.

Worth noting for this clone: This sample also contains other DNA sequences that code for the same CDR3. The genes are TRBV18 and TRBJ1-2; a weak D match, TRBD1 (5 bases). Trimming stripped 3 bases from V and 2 bases from J, with 7 bases between. The length of the CDR3 is 13 residues. CDR1 is KGHSH, CDR2 LQKENI, per germline. The CDR3 coding sequence is TGTGCCAGCTCACCGGAGGGGAACTATGGCTACACCTTC. Its protein is CASSPEGNYGYTF. The full variable domain, rest sourced from reference TRBV18 and TRBJ1-2, is NAGVMQNPRHLVRRRGQEARLRCSPMKGHSHVYWYRQLPEEGLKFMVYLQKENIIDESGMPKERFSAEFPKEGPSILRIQQVVRGDSAAYFCASSPEGNYGYTFGSGTRLTVV.

The chain carries TRBV27 and TRBJ1-2; 10 nucleotides line up with TRBD1. With V trimmed by 0 bases and J by 8 bases, 9 bases remained unmatched. This CDR3 contains 16 residues. Germline V CDR1 and CDR2: MNHEY, SMNVEV (reference sequence). The CDR3, as DNA: TGTGCCAGCAGTTTATCCGGGGACAGGGGAGTAATAGGCTACACCTTC. Translated: CASSLSGDRGVIGYTF.

This chain connects TRBV7-8 to TRBJ2-5, with 9 bases identical to TRBD1. The germline CDR1 and CDR2 sequences are SGHVS and FQNEAQ. The CDR3 runs to 15 residues. With V trimmed by 7 bases and J by 5 bases, 11 bases remained unmatched. The CDR3 sequence: CASTKLQGARETQYF. In DNA form, the CDR3 reads TGTGCCAGCACCAAACTACAGGGGGCGCGGGAGACCCAGTACTTC.

V gene TRBV27 combines with J gene TRBJ2-7; 10 bases line up with TRBD1. With V trimmed by 6 bases and J by 1 base, 6 bases remained unmatched. The CDR3 has 15 amino acids. Germline V lookup: CDR1 MNHEY, CDR2 SMNVEV (reference sequence). The CDR3: CASRGTGERSYEQYF. CDR3 DNA sequence: TGTGCCAGCAGGGGGACAGGGGAGCGGTCCTACGAGCAGTACTTC.

The chain employs TRBV9 and TRBJ2-7, with a tentative D call TRBD2 (6 bases). The CDR3 totals 14 residues. Per germline, CDR1 SGDLS and CDR2 YYNGEE. Trimming took 3 bases from V and 7 from J, leaving 17 bases between them. CDR3 amino acids: CASSASGSAGEQYF. CDR3 in DNA: TGTGCCAGCAGCGCCTCGGGATCCGCGGGGGAGCAGTACTTC.

The J gene is TRBJ1-1, the V gene TRBV10-1; 9 bases align to TRBD1. Trimming removed 6 bases from V and 5 bases from J; junction bases left unmatched: 10. CDR3 length equals 15 residues. Germline CDR1 and CDR2: WNHNN and SYGVQD (reference sequence). The CDR3 protein is CASSEPRDRETEAFF. CDR3 DNA: TGCGCCAGCAGCGAACCACGGGACAGGGAAACTGAAGCTTTCTTT.

The V call is TRBV28, the J call TRBJ2-7; 7 bases align to TRBD1. The CDR3 is 12 residues long. Germline loops: CDR1 MDHEN, CDR2 SYDVKM. V shed 5 bases and J 7 bases; nucleotides not matched to a gene: 5. This CDR3 is CASSIIQGEQYF. The CDR3 coding sequence is TGTGCCAGCAGTATTATACAGGGGGAGCAGTACTTC.